This T cell receptor (beta chain) was retrieved from a study of blood T cell repertoires in COVID-19. Study background: From T cells, B-cell-depleted T cells, or PBMCs came the material, which was cDNA or gDNA.

Trimming shortened V by 7 bases and J by 7 bases, and 17 bases separated the two germline ends. This CDR3 has 14 amino acids. The V gene's germline CDR1 is MDHEN and CDR2 SYDVKM. The study assigned cohorts using participant-reported clinical history. Sequencing was performed with immunoSEQ multiplex PCR; in TCRdb, only in-frame clones are kept and a portion is missing. The sample includes 250,000 to 350,000 clones, roughly 88% seen only once; the top ten take roughly 4%. Material: PBMCs or T cells enriched from blood (not recorded which). The clonotype was recovered from a woman aged 30 to 39 who had recovered from COVID-19. The gene calls are TRBV28 and TRBJ1-3; D possibly corresponds to TRBD1 (5 bases). The CDR3 DNA reads TGTGCCAGCAAAGGCCCGGGGGGTAGGAACACCATATATTTT. Translation gives CASKGPGGRNTIYF.